These T cell receptor beta chains were read from a single sample in a study of post-analysis software for immune sequencing data. MiXCR, run by TCRdb on the PCR reads, gives a single entry per CDR3 protein. The sample has about 770,000 distinct CDR3 sequences; under 60% are singletons. The sample taken for sequencing was blood. These receptor sequences come from a girl between 5 and 17 years old with multiple sclerosis. Both conserved end residues are part of each CDR3. Fields, in order: V gene, clone size, J gene, D gene, CDR3 protein, CDR3 DNA. The D gene is left open where the match is weak. Expanded clones are given a class, and other clones once, few, many or no size at all.

v_call: TRBV6-5; clone_size: -; j_call: TRBJ2-7; d_call: TRBD2; cdr3_aa: CASRFSGGAYEQYF; cdr3_nt: TGTGCCAGCAGATTCTCGGGAGGCGCCTACGAGCAGTACTTC
v_call: TRBV19; clone_size: -; j_call: TRBJ2-1; d_call: -; cdr3_aa: CASSIAGGHEQFF; cdr3_nt: TGTGCCAGTAGTATAGCCGGGGGGCATGAGCAGTTCTTC
v_call: TRBV4-3; clone_size: -; j_call: TRBJ2-1; d_call: -; cdr3_aa: CASSQGQDPFWDEQFF; cdr3_nt: TGCGCCAGCAGCCAAGGACAGGACCCATTTTGGGATGAGCAGTTCTTC
v_call: TRBV9; clone_size: -; j_call: TRBJ2-1; d_call: TRBD2; cdr3_aa: CASSSIAGANVEQFF; cdr3_nt: TGTGCCAGCAGCTCAATAGCGGGTGCTAATGTCGAGCAGTTCTTC
v_call: TRBV18; clone_size: few; j_call: TRBJ2-4; d_call: -; cdr3_aa: CASSISSESSGKNIQYF; cdr3_nt: TGTGCCAGCTCAATCTCTAGCGAGAGTAGCGGCAAAAACATTCAGTACTTC
v_call: TRBV5-1; clone_size: -; j_call: TRBJ2-2; d_call: -; cdr3_aa: CASSPVPGRPLTGELFF; cdr3_nt: TGCGCCAGCAGTCCCGTCCCGGGACGACCCCTTACCGGGGAGCTGTTTTTT
v_call: TRBV4-3; clone_size: few; j_call: TRBJ2-1; d_call: -; cdr3_aa: CASSQDMAGYNEQFF; cdr3_nt: TGCGCCAGCAGCCAAGATATGGCAGGGTACAATGAGCAGTTCTTC
v_call: TRBV6-5; clone_size: once; j_call: TRBJ2-5; d_call: TRBD2; cdr3_aa: CASSYSTSGIQETQYF; cdr3_nt: TGTGCCAGCAGTTACTCAACTAGCGGGATCCAAGAGACCCAGTACTTC
v_call: TRBV7-9; clone_size: few; j_call: TRBJ2-7; d_call: -; cdr3_aa: CASSAWVRDTNEQYF; cdr3_nt: TGTGCCAGCAGTGCCTGGGTCCGGGACACAAACGAGCAGTACTTC
v_call: TRBV11-2; clone_size: few; j_call: TRBJ2-4; d_call: TRBD1; cdr3_aa: CASSSRTDRGSWLAKNIQYF; cdr3_nt: TGTGCCAGCAGCTCCCGTACGGACAGGGGCTCGTGGTTAGCCAAAAACATTCAGTACTTC
v_call: TRBV7-9; clone_size: many; j_call: TRBJ2-1; d_call: TRBD2; cdr3_aa: CASSSRQLAERLNEQFF; cdr3_nt: TGTGCCAGCAGCTCGCGACAACTAGCGGAAAGGCTCAATGAGCAGTTCTTC
v_call: TRBV24-1; clone_size: -; j_call: TRBJ2-3; d_call: -; cdr3_aa: CATAPGLPSTDTQYF; cdr3_nt: TGTGCCACCGCGCCGGGCCTACCTAGCACAGATACGCAGTATTTT
v_call: TRBV6-1; clone_size: -; j_call: TRBJ2-6; d_call: TRBD2; cdr3_aa: CASSAAGLAGGPGANVLTF; cdr3_nt: TGTGCCAGCAGCGCCGCGGGACTAGCGGGAGGGCCTGGGGCCAACGTCCTGACTTTC
v_call: TRBV18; clone_size: -; j_call: TRBJ2-7; d_call: TRBD2; cdr3_aa: CASSPTEGGRIEQYF; cdr3_nt: TGTGCCAGCTCACCGACGGAGGGCGGGAGGATCGAGCAGTACTTC
v_call: TRBV7-8; clone_size: -; j_call: TRBJ1-2; d_call: TRBD1; cdr3_aa: CASSLGFRAGGHNYGYTF; cdr3_nt: TGTGCCAGCAGCTTAGGGTTTAGGGCAGGGGGACATAACTATGGCTACACCTTC
v_call: TRBV4-2; clone_size: -; j_call: TRBJ2-7; d_call: -; cdr3_aa: CASSQGGWGASYEQYF; cdr3_nt: TGTGCCAGCAGCCAAGGGGGGTGGGGGGCCTCCTACGAGCAGTACTTC
v_call: TRBV28; clone_size: -; j_call: TRBJ2-4; d_call: -; cdr3_aa: CASRATPGGTDIQYF; cdr3_nt: TGTGCCAGCAGGGCTACCCCGGGAGGGACAGACATTCAGTACTTC
v_call: TRBV12-3/TRBV12-4; clone_size: -; j_call: TRBJ2-7; d_call: TRBD2; cdr3_aa: CASSLALGLAYEQYF; cdr3_nt: TGTGCCAGCAGTTTAGCGCTGGGACTAGCCTACGAGCAGTACTTC
v_call: TRBV3-1; clone_size: -; j_call: TRBJ2-7; d_call: TRBD2; cdr3_aa: CASSAVILAGGSEQYF; cdr3_nt: TGTGCCAGCAGCGCGGTCATTCTAGCGGGAGGATCCGAGCAGTACTTC
v_call: TRBV6-5; clone_size: -; j_call: TRBJ2-1; d_call: -; cdr3_aa: CASSYSGLANHNEQFF; cdr3_nt: TGTGCCAGCAGTTACTCGGGGCTAGCGAACCACAATGAGCAGTTCTTC
v_call: TRBV5-1; clone_size: -; j_call: TRBJ2-1; d_call: -; cdr3_aa: CASSPNRYNEQFF; cdr3_nt: TGCGCCAGCAGCCCGAACAGATACAATGAGCAGTTCTTC
v_call: TRBV5-1; clone_size: few; j_call: TRBJ2-3; d_call: TRBD2; cdr3_aa: CASSLTSGRAADTQYF; cdr3_nt: TGCGCCAGCAGCTTGACTAGCGGGAGGGCCGCAGATACGCAGTATTTT
v_call: TRBV12-3/TRBV12-4; clone_size: -; j_call: TRBJ2-7; d_call: -; cdr3_aa: CASSLVGRSGSYEQYF; cdr3_nt: TGTGCCAGCAGTTTAGTAGGGCGGAGTGGCTCCTACGAGCAGTACTTC
v_call: TRBV27; clone_size: few; j_call: TRBJ2-5; d_call: -; cdr3_aa: CASSFAGQQYF; cdr3_nt: TGTGCCAGCAGTTTCGCAGGACAGCAGTACTTC
v_call: TRBV7-9; clone_size: -; j_call: TRBJ2-3; d_call: -; cdr3_aa: CASSYGLKNTDTQYF; cdr3_nt: TGTGCCAGCAGCTATGGACTTAAAAACACAGATACGCAGTATTTT
v_call: TRBV5-1; clone_size: -; j_call: TRBJ2-5; d_call: -; cdr3_aa: CASSLRVPRETQYF; cdr3_nt: TGCGCCAGCAGCTTGCGGGTCCCCCGAGAGACCCAGTACTTC
v_call: TRBV20-1; clone_size: few; j_call: TRBJ2-7; d_call: -; cdr3_aa: CSARDFADSYEQYF; cdr3_nt: TGCAGTGCTAGAGATTTTGCGGACTCCTACGAGCAGTACTTC
v_call: TRBV6-6; clone_size: many; j_call: TRBJ2-5; d_call: -; cdr3_aa: CASSYPLQEVQETQYF; cdr3_nt: TGTGCCAGCAGTTACCCCCTCCAGGAAGTCCAAGAGACCCAGTACTTC
v_call: TRBV12-3/TRBV12-4; clone_size: few; j_call: TRBJ2-1; d_call: TRBD2; cdr3_aa: CASSPPTSGINSEQFF; cdr3_nt: TGTGCCAGCAGCCCCCCGACTAGCGGGATTAATAGTGAGCAGTTCTTC
v_call: TRBV11-2; clone_size: -; j_call: TRBJ2-1; d_call: -; cdr3_aa: CASSLVEGGQFF; cdr3_nt: TGTGCCAGCAGCTTAGTGGAGGGAGGGCAGTTCTTC
v_call: TRBV24-1; clone_size: few; j_call: TRBJ2-5; d_call: -; cdr3_aa: CATSETGAETQYF; cdr3_nt: TGTGCCACCAGTGAGACAGGAGCGGAGACCCAGTACTTC
v_call: TRBV5-1; clone_size: few; j_call: TRBJ2-7; d_call: -; cdr3_aa: CASSLNRAMGEQYF; cdr3_nt: TGCGCCAGCAGCTTGAACAGGGCGATGGGCGAGCAGTACTTC
v_call: TRBV29-1; clone_size: -; j_call: TRBJ2-5; d_call: -; cdr3_aa: CSGSEAETQYF; cdr3_nt: TGCAGCGGGTCCGAGGCGGAGACCCAGTACTTC
v_call: TRBV20-1; clone_size: -; j_call: TRBJ2-3; d_call: -; cdr3_aa: CSARKGQGLSNTQYF; cdr3_nt: TGCAGTGCTAGAAAGGGGCAGGGATTGAGTAATACGCAGTATTTT
v_call: TRBV30; clone_size: few; j_call: TRBJ2-1; d_call: TRBD2; cdr3_aa: CAWIGTSRQFF; cdr3_nt: TGTGCCTGGATTGGGACTAGTCGGCAGTTCTTC
v_call: TRBV7-9; clone_size: few; j_call: TRBJ2-5; d_call: -; cdr3_aa: CASTHEGVVETQYF; cdr3_nt: TGTGCCAGCACCCACGAAGGCGTAGTGGAGACCCAGTACTTC
v_call: TRBV5-1; clone_size: -; j_call: TRBJ2-1; d_call: -; cdr3_aa: CASSLTIGNEQFF; cdr3_nt: TGCGCCAGCAGCTTGACTATAGGCAATGAGCAGTTCTTC
v_call: TRBV7-8; clone_size: -; j_call: TRBJ2-7; d_call: -; cdr3_aa: CASSYGPGRGAEQYF; cdr3_nt: TGTGCCAGCAGTTACGGACCGGGCCGAGGGGCCGAGCAGTACTTC
v_call: TRBV29-1; clone_size: -; j_call: TRBJ1-4; d_call: -; cdr3_aa: CSVEDGSAANEKLFF; cdr3_nt: TGCAGCGTTGAAGATGGGTCGGCGGCTAATGAAAAACTGTTTTTT
v_call: TRBV7-8; clone_size: few; j_call: TRBJ2-5; d_call: -; cdr3_aa: CASSLYSFGAGEETQYF; cdr3_nt: TGTGCCAGCAGCTTATATAGTTTCGGTGCAGGGGAAGAGACCCAGTACTTC
v_call: TRBV10-3; clone_size: -; j_call: TRBJ2-5; d_call: TRBD2; cdr3_aa: CAISESKASGQETQYF; cdr3_nt: TGTGCCATCAGTGAGTCTAAGGCTAGCGGTCAAGAGACCCAGTACTTC
v_call: TRBV6-1; clone_size: -; j_call: TRBJ2-7; d_call: TRBD2; cdr3_aa: CASASTLLGGSTSYEQYF; cdr3_nt: TGTGCCAGCGCGAGTACCCTTCTCGGGGGGTCGACTTCCTACGAGCAGTACTTC
v_call: TRBV7-6; clone_size: -; j_call: TRBJ2-7; d_call: -; cdr3_aa: CASSLASRDSYEQYF; cdr3_nt: TGTGCCAGCAGCTTAGCGAGCAGGGACTCCTACGAGCAGTACTTC
v_call: TRBV20-1; clone_size: few; j_call: TRBJ1-6; d_call: -; cdr3_aa: CSAGPPGSNSPLHF; cdr3_nt: TGCAGTGCTGGACCGCCAGGGAGTAACTCACCCCTCCACTTT